Shown below are 9 T cell receptor beta chains from a single sample sequenced in a study of T cell responses to AZD1222 COVID-19 vaccine. TCRdb's copy holds only in-frame clones and misses some; the assay was immunoSEQ multiplex PCR. The data show more than 95,000 clones, 80% to 90% seen once. Here the sequenced sample was peripheral blood, taken 28 days after the second AZD1222 dose. Every receptor here comes from an adult who received the AZD1222 COVID-19 vaccine.

The chain uses TRBV7-9 and TRBJ2-7, with D uncertain. Per the germline V gene, CDR1 is SEHNR and CDR2 is FQNEAQ (reference sequence). The germline V and J ends were trimmed by 2 bases and 1 base, with 6 bases remaining between them. The CDR3 consists of 13 residues. The DNA for the CDR3 is TGTGCCAGCAGCTTATCGATTTCCTACGAGCAGTACTTC. It is translated as CASSLSISYEQYF.

This sequence joins TRBV19 and TRBJ2-5, with unresolved D. From germline, CDR1 is LNHDA and CDR2 SQIVND (reference sequence). This CDR3 is 11 amino acids long. V lost 2 bases and J lost 8, with 6 bases in between. The chain's CDR3 is CASSIMGTQYF. In DNA, the CDR3 is TGTGCCAGTAGTATAATGGGAACCCAGTACTTC.

The chain joins TRBV11-1 to TRBJ2-5; D is possibly TRBD1 (6 bases). CDR3 size: 14 residues. V was shortened by 6 bases and J by 3 bases, with 14 bases between the two germline ends. CDR1 is SGHAT, CDR2 FQDESV, per germline (reference sequence). CDR3 nucleotides: TGTGCCAGCAGACCGGGACAAACGGAAGAGACCCAGTACTTC. Translating it yields CASRPGQTEETQYF.

A word on this clone: Within the sample, other DNA sequences also encode this same CDR3. The V gene is TRBV11-3, the J gene TRBJ2-3, with D unresolved. The germline V gene has CDR1 SGHNT and CDR2 YENEEA. The CDR3 is made up of 14 amino acids. Trimming took 3 bases from V and 6 from J, leaving 13 bases between them. The DNA of the CDR3 is TGTGCCAGCAGCTTGACCGAGGTCAGCGATACGCAGTATTTT. This gives the protein CASSLTEVSDTQYF.

The chain employs TRBV2 and TRBJ2-2; 8 bases agree with TRBD2. The CDR3 contains 15 residues. Germline lookup yields CDR1 SNHLY and CDR2 FYNNEI. Unmatched junction bases numbered 5, after V lost 4 bases and J lost 4 bases. The CDR3 sequence is CASSGVAGITGELFF. In DNA, the CDR3 is TGTGCCAGCAGTGGGGTAGCGGGAATCACCGGGGAGCTGTTTTTT.

The rearrangement links TRBV7-8 to TRBJ2-7; TRBD2 might be the D (5 bases). The V gene lost 0 bases and the J gene lost 8 bases, with 11 bases spanning the gap. Germline CDR1 SGHVS, CDR2 FQNEAQ. The length of the CDR3 is 13 residues. This CDR3 reads CASSLANGIQQYF. DNA of the CDR3: TGTGCCAGCAGCTTAGCAAACGGGATACAGCAGTACTTC.

V is TRBV30 and J is TRBJ2-3, with 14 bases identical to TRBD2. With V trimmed by 0 bases and J by 4 bases, 3 bases remained unmatched. From germline, CDR1 is GTSNPN and CDR2 SVGIG (reference sequence). The CDR3 spans 16 residues. CDR3 amino acids: CAWSVGLAGGADTQYF. CDR3 in DNA: TGTGCCTGGAGTGTAGGACTAGCGGGAGGAGCAGATACGCAGTATTTT.

The genes are TRBV27 and TRBJ2-7, with 7 positions matching TRBD1. J gave up 0 bases and V 3 bases, and 5 bases lay outside the gene matches. This CDR3 has 15 residues. CDR1 and CDR2 (germline): MNHEY, SMNVEV (reference sequence). CDR3 nucleotide sequence: TGTGCCAGCAGTTTCCCCGGGACAGCCTCCTACGAGCAGTACTTC. This encodes CASSFPGTASYEQYF.

The genes are TRBV7-2 and TRBJ2-1, with 8 bases lining up with TRBD1. The CDR3 extends over 14 amino acids. Germline V gene data show CDR1 as SGHTA and CDR2 as FQGNSA. V was clipped by 4 bases and J by 8 bases; unmatched bases: 7. The CDR3 sequence is CASSSTGTGYEQFF. CDR3 sequence (DNA): TGTGCCAGCAGCTCAACAGGGACAGGCTATGAGCAGTTCTTC.